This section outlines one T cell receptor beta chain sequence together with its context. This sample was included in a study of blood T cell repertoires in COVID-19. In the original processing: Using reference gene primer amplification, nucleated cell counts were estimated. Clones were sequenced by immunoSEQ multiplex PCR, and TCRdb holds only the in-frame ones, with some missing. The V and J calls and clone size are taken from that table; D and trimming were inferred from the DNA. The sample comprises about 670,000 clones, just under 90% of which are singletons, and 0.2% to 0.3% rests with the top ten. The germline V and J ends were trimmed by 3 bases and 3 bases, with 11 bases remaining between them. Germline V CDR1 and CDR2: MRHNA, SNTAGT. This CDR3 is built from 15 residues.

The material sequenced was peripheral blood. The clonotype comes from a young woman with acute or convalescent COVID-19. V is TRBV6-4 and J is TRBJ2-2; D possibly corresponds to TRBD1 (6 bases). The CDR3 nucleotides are TGTGCCAGCAGTGAACAGGGAACGGACACCGGGGAGCTGTTTTTT. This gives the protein CASSEQGTDTGELFF.